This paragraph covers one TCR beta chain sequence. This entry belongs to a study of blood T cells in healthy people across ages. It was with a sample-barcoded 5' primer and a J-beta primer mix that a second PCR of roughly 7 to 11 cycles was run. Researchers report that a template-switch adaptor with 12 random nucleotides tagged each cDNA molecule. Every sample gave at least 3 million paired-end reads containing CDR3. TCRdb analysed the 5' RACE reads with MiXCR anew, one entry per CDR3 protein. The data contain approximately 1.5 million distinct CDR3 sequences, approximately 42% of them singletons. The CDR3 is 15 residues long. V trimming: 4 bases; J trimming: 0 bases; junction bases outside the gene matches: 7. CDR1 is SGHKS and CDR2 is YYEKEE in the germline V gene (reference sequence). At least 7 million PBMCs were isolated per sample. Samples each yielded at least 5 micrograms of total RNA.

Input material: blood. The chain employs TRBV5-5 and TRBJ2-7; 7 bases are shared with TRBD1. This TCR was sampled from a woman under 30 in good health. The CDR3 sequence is CASSPRDSFSYEQYF. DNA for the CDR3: TGTGCCAGCAGCCCCCGGGACAGCTTCTCCTACGAGCAGTACTTC.